This T cell receptor (beta chain) was captured by sequencing in a study of cytomegalovirus exposure and HLA in healthy donors. Study-level points and caveats: Earlier analysis yielded a pattern in which most TCR beta V segments were productive about 87% or about 30% of the time.

Vbeta (60) and Jbeta (13) primers were used in the PCR. Sequenced by immunoSEQ multiplex PCR; TCRdb stores in-frame clones only, minus some. The sample carries about 160,000 clones, roughly 80% recorded once. The germline V gene has CDR1 MDHEN and CDR2 SYDVKM. V lost 6 bases and J lost 0, with 14 bases in between. The CDR3 contains 15 residues. Concerning this clone: Its antigen is undetermined.

The receptor comes from a woman aged 30 to 39 in good health and CMV-seropositive. The V gene is TRBV28, the J gene TRBJ1-1; D uncertain. Specimen: PBMCs. The CDR3, as DNA: TGTGCCAGCAGCGTTCTAATGTTCATGAACACTGAAGCTTTCTTT. It codes for CASSVLMFMNTEAFF.